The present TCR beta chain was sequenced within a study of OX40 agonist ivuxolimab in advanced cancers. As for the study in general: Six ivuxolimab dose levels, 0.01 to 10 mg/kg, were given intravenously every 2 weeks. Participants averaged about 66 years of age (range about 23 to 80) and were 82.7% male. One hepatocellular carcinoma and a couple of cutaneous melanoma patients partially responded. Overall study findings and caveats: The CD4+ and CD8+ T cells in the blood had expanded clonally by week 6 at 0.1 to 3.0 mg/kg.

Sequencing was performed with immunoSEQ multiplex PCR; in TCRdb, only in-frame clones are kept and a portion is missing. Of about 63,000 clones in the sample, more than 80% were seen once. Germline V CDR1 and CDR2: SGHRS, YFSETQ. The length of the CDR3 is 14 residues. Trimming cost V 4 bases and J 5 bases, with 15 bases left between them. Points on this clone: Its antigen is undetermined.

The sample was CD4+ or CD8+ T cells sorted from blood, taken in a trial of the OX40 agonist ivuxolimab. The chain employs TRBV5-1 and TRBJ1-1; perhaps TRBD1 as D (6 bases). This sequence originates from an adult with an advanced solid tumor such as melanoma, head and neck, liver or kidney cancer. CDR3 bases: TGCGCCAGCAGCCCCCACAGGGTAGTGACTGAAGCTTTCTTT. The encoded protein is CASSPHRVVTEAFF. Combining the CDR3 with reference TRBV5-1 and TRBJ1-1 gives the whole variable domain KAGVTQTPRYLIKTRGQQVTLSCSPISGHRSVSWYQQTPGQGLQFLFEYFSETQRNKGNFPGRFSGRQFSNSRSEMNVSTLELGDSALYLCASSPHRVVTEAFFGQGTRLTVV.